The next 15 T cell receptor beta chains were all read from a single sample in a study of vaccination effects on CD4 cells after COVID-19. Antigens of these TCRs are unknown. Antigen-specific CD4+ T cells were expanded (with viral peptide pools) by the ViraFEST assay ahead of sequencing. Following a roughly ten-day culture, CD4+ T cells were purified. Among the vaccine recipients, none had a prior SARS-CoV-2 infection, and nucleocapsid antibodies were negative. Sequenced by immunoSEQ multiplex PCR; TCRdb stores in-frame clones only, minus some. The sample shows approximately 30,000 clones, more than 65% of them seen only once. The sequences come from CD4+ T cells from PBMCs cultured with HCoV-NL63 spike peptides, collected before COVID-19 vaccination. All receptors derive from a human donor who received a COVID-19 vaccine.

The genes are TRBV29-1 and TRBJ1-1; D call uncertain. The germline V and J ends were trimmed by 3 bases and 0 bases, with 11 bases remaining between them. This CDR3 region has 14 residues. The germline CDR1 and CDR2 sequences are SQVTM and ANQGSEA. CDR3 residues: CSVEAPGMNTEAFF. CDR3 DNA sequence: TGCAGCGTTGAGGCCCCAGGCATGAACACTGAAGCTTTCTTT.

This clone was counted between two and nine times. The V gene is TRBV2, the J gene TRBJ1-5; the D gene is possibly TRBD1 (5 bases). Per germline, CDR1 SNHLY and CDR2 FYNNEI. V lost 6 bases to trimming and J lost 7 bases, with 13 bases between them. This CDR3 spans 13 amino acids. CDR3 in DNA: TGTGCCAGCAGCTTAGGGGAAGGCCAGCCCCAGCATTTT. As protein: CASSLGEGQPQHF.

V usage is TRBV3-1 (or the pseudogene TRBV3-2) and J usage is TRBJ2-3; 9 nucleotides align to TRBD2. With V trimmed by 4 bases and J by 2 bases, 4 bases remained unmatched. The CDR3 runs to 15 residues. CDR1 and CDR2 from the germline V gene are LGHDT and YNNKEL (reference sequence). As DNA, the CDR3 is TGTGCCAGCAGCCTAGTAGCGGGGGACACAGATACGCAGTATTTT. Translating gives CASSLVAGDTDTQYF.

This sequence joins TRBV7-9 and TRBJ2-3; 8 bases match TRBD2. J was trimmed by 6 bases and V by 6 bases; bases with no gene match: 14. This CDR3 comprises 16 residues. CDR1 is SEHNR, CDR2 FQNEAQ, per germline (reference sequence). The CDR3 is CASRAPGSGGWDTQYF. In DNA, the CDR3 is TGTGCCAGCAGGGCCCCGGGGAGCGGGGGTTGGGATACGCAGTATTTT.

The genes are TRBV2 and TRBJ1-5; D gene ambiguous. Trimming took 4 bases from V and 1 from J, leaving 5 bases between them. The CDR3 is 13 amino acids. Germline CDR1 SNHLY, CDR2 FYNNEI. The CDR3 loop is CASSVDSNQPQHF. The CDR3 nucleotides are TGTGCCAGCAGTGTGGACAGCAATCAGCCCCAGCATTTT.

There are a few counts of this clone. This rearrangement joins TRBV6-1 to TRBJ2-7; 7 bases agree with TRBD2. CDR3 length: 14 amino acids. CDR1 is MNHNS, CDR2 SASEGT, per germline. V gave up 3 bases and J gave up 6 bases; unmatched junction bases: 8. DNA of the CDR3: TGTGCCAGCAGTGACAGGGAGGGAGGTCGCGAGCAGTACTTC. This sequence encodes CASSDREGGREQYF.

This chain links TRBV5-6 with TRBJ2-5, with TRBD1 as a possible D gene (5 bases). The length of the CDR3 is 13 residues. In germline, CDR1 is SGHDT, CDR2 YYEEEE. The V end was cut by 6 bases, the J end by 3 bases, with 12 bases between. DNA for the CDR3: TGTGCCAGCACCCCACAGGATAAAGAGACCCAGTACTTC. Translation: CASTPQDKETQYF. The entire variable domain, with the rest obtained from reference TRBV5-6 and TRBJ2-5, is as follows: DAGVTQSPTHLIKTRGQQVTLRCSPKSGHDTVSWYQQALGQGPQFIFQYYEEEERQRGNFPDRFSGHQFPNYSSELNVNALLLGDSALYLCASTPQDKETQYFGPGTRLLVL.

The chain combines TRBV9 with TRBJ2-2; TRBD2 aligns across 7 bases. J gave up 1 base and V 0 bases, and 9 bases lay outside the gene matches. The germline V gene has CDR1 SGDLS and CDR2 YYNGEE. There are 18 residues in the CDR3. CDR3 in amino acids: CASSVGGWGGGNTGELFF. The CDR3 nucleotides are TGTGCCAGCAGCGTAGGAGGCTGGGGCGGGGGGAACACCGGGGAGCTGTTTTTT.

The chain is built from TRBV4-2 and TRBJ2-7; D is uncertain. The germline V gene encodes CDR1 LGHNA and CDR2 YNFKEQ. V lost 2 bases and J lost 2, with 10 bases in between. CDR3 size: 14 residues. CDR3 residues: CASSQPTETYEQYF. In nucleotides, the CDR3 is TGTGCCAGCAGCCAACCTACGGAAACCTACGAGCAGTACTTC.

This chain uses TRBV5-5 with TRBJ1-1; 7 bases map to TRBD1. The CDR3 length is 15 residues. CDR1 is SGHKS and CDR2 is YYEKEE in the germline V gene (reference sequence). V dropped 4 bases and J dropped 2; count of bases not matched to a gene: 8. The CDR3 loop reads CASSASTGVNTEAFF. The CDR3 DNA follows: TGTGCCAGCAGCGCCTCTACAGGGGTCAACACTGAAGCTTTCTTT. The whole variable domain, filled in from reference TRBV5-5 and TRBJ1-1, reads DAGVTQSPTHLIKTRGQQVTLRCSPISGHKSVSWYQQVLGQGPQFIFQYYEKEERGRGNFPDRFSARQFPNYSSELNVNALLLGDSALYLCASSASTGVNTEAFFGQGTRLTVV.

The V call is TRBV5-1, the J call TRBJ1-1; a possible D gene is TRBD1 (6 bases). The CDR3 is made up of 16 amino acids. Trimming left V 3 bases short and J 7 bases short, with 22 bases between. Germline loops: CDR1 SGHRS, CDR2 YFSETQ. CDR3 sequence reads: CASSSTLGQGNVEAFF. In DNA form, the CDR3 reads TGCGCCAGCAGCTCAACCCTGGGGCAGGGGAATGTTGAAGCTTTCTTT.

CDR3 sequence reads: CASSLFSSGQQKYEQYF. Here the CDR3 DNA reads TGTGCCAGCAGCTTGTTCTCTTCGGGACAGCAGAAATACGAGCAGTACTTC. This sequence joins TRBV7-9 and TRBJ2-7; TRBD1 matches at 7 bases. Germline V CDR1 and CDR2: SEHNR, FQNEAQ (reference sequence). V lost 3 bases, J lost 4 bases, and 15 bases stayed unmatched. This CDR3 contains 17 residues.

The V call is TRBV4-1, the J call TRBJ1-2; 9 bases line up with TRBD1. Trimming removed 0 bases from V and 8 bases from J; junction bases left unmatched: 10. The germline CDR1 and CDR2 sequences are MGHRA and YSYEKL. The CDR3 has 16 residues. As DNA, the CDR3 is TGCGCCAGCAGCCAAGATCACAGGGGGCCCGCCGGAGGCTACACCTTC. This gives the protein CASSQDHRGPAGGYTF.

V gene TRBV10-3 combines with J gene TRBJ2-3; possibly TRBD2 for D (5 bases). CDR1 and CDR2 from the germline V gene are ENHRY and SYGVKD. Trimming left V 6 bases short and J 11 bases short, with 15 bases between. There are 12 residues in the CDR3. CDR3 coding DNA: TGTGCCATCAGGTCTGGAGGCGTAAAGCAGTATTTT. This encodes CAIRSGGVKQYF.

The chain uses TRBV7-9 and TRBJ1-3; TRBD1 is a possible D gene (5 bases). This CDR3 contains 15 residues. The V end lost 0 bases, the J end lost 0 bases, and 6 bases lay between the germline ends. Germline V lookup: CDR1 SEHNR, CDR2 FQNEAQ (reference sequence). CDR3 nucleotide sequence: TGTGCCAGCAGCTTAGCGGGGGGCTCTGGAAACACCATATATTTT. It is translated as CASSLAGGSGNTIYF.